The present T cell receptor (beta chain) was sequenced within a study of blood T cell repertoires in COVID-19. Study-level background: The origin of the acute and convalescent COVID-19 samples was the United States, Italy and Spain. T cells, B-cell-depleted T cells, or PBMCs supplied cDNA or gDNA.

The authors' processing: By means of reference gene primer amplification, nucleated cell counts were estimated. TCRdb's table, derived via immunoSEQ multiplex PCR, lists solely in-frame clones and lacks some. V, J and clone size are those of that table, while D and trimming were read from the DNA. The top ten clones hold 7.5% to 10% of a sample with 150,000 to 200,000 clones, more than 75% of them seen once. What the recovered Cohort 3 donors had was two negative PCRs, clearance, or symptom resolution. Looked up from germline, CDR1 is SGHTS and CDR2 is YDEGEE. After removal of 4 bases from V and 3 bases from J, the junction contained 7 bases not matched to a gene. The CDR3 loop spans 16 amino acids.

What was sequenced was PBMCs or T cells enriched from blood (not recorded which). The sequence was collected from a woman younger than 45 who had recovered from COVID-19. This chain connects TRBV5-8 to TRBJ2-1, with 10 bases lining up with TRBD1. This CDR3 is CASSGGQGGYYNEQFF. CDR3 in DNA: TGTGCCAGCAGCGGCGGACAGGGGGGCTACTACAATGAGCAGTTCTTC.